One and the same sample provided the 31 T cell receptor beta chains below, sequenced in a study of CD8+CD57+ T cells in acquired aplastic anemia. For CDR3 and TCR beta VDJ profiling, genomic DNA was the template used. Each CDR3 protein gets one entry after TCRdb re-called the reads with MiXCR. The profile shows under 350,000 distinct CDR3 sequences, 56% of them singletons. Sequences were obtained from sorted CD4+, CD8+, or CD8+CD57+ T cells (not recorded which) from PBMCs. The source is a human donor with severe aplastic anemia or a healthy control (not recorded which).

Only a few counts were recorded for this clonotype. The rearrangement joins TRBV7-9 to TRBJ1-2; a possible D gene is TRBD1 (5 bases). Trimming removed 1 base from V and 0 bases from J, with 15 bases in between. The germline V gene has CDR1 SEHNR and CDR2 FQNEAQ (reference sequence). The CDR3 loop spans 17 amino acids. Here the CDR3 DNA reads TGTGCCAGCAGCTTAGTAGCAGGGTTTTCGGCTAACTATGGCTACACCTTC. Its protein is CASSLVAGFSANYGYTF. The whole variable domain, remainder taken from reference TRBV7-9 and TRBJ1-2, is DTGVSQNPRHKITKRGQNVTFRCDPISEHNRLYWYRQTLGQGPEFLTYFQNEAQLEKSRLLSDRFSAERPKGSFSTLEIQRTEQGDSAMYLCASSLVAGFSANYGYTFGSGTRLTVV.

This clonotype was counted many times. J is TRBJ1-6 and V is TRBV18, with D tentatively TRBD1 (5 bases). CDR1 KGHSH and CDR2 LQKENI come from the germline V gene. V lost 1 base and J lost 11, with 9 bases in between. The CDR3 is 13 amino acids. CDR3 bases: TGTGCCAGCTCACCACAAAAGGGGCCACCCCTCCACTTT. Amino acid sequence: CASSPQKGPPLHF.

CDR3 in DNA: TGTGCCAGCAGTGAATACAGGTCTGAAGCTTTCTTT. This gives the protein CASSEYRSEAFF. The V and J genes are TRBV6-1 and TRBJ1-1; possibly TRBD1 for D (5 bases). The CDR3 length is 12 residues. V was shortened by 2 bases and J by 6 bases, with 7 bases between the two germline ends. Germline values: CDR1 MNHNS, CDR2 SASEGT.

The rearrangement uses TRBV18 and TRBJ1-1; TRBD1 matches 10 bases. Germline CDR1 reads KGHSH; CDR2 reads LQKENI. This CDR3 contains 14 residues. V dropped 6 bases and J dropped 6; count of bases not matched to a gene: 7. In DNA, the CDR3 is TGTGCCAGCTCTCGACAGGGGGCGGTCGCTGAAGCTTTCTTT. As protein: CASSRQGAVAEAFF. The full variable domain, with the rest looked up from reference TRBV18 and TRBJ1-1, is NAGVMQNPRHLVRRRGQEARLRCSPMKGHSHVYWYRQLPEEGLKFMVYLQKENIIDESGMPKERFSAEFPKEGPSILRIQQVVRGDSAAYFCASSRQGAVAEAFFGQGTRLTVV.

This clonotype was seen ten or more times. This chain uses TRBV7-9 with TRBJ2-7; 9 bases are a match to TRBD1. The germline V gene encodes CDR1 SEHNR and CDR2 FQNEAQ (reference sequence). J was trimmed by 1 base and V by 4 bases; bases with no gene match: 5. This CDR3 is built from 15 residues. The CDR3 spells CASSSWGQGSYEQYF. CDR3 bases: TGTGCCAGCAGCTCCTGGGGACAGGGTTCCTACGAGCAGTACTTC.

The chain employs TRBV20-1 and TRBJ2-2, with 11 bases fitting TRBD2. CDR3 length: 15 residues. Germline CDR1 DFQATT, CDR2 SNEGSKA (reference sequence). V was pared by 3 bases and J by 1 base, with 1 base of the junction left unmatched. CDR3 residues: CSARGTSGNTGELFF. In nucleotides, the CDR3 is TGCAGTGCTAGGGGGACTAGCGGGAACACCGGGGAGCTGTTTTTT.

The sample holds a few counts of this clonotype. Here the CDR3 reads CASTGTASGNTIYF. The CDR3, as DNA: TGTGCCAGCACCGGGACAGCCTCTGGAAACACCATATATTTT. The chain links TRBV2 to TRBJ1-3; the match to TRBD1 covers 7 bases. Germline V gene lookup returns CDR1 SNHLY and CDR2 FYNNEI. The CDR3 sequence is 14 residues long. The V gene end was trimmed by 7 bases and the J gene end by 0 bases; junction bases not matched to a gene: 3.

In regard to this clonotype: A much bigger clone sits one base away, suggesting this may be a read error. The chain links TRBV12-3 or TRBV12-4 to TRBJ2-1; 8 bases match TRBD2. The CDR3 totals 15 residues. The chain's CDR3 is CASSGRGASKNEQLF. CDR3 nucleotides: TGTGCCAGCTCCGGGAGGGGGGCCTCTAAGAATGAGCAGCTCTTC.

The CDR3 DNA sequence: TGTGCCATCAGTGAGGGACGTTACGAGCAAACTTTCTTT. It is translated as CAISEGRYEQTFF. J is TRBJ1-1 and V is TRBV10-3; no clear D gene. The V gene lost 2 bases and the J gene lost 12 bases, with 16 bases spanning the gap. CDR3 size: 13 residues. Germline V gene lookup returns CDR1 ENHRY and CDR2 SYGVKD.

This clonotype showed up just a few times. The chain joins TRBV10-3 to TRBJ2-5; maybe TRBD2 (7 bases). The germline V and J ends were trimmed by 10 bases and 7 bases, with 22 bases remaining between them. The CDR3 sequence is 14 residues long. CDR1 is ENHRY and CDR2 is SYGVKD in the germline V gene. Here the CDR3 reads CATGGPLPSGTQYF. CDR3 bases: TGTGCCACCGGGGGGCCTCTCCCAAGCGGGACCCAGTACTTC.

In its sample, this clonotype was seen many times. V and J are TRBV5-6 and TRBJ2-3; D may be TRBD2 (6 bases). The CDR3 spans 16 residues. The V gene's germline CDR1 is SGHDT and CDR2 YYEEEE. The V end was cut by 4 bases, the J end by 3 bases, with 18 bases between. This CDR3 is CASSPRGKRRTDTQYF. CDR3 sequence (DNA): TGTGCCAGCAGCCCCCGGGGGAAACGGCGTACAGATACGCAGTATTTT.

This clonotype occurred a few times. V gene TRBV7-9 combines with J gene TRBJ1-6; no clear D. This CDR3 contains 17 residues. Trimming stripped 0 bases from V and 7 bases from J, with 16 bases between. The germline gives CDR1 SEHNR, CDR2 FQNEAQ (reference sequence). CDR3 sequence: CASSLADWYTANSPLHF. CDR3 coding DNA: TGTGCCAGCAGCTTAGCCGATTGGTATACAGCCAATTCACCCCTCCACTTT.

For this clonotype: A single base separates this from a much larger clone, so it may be a read error. The V gene is TRBV5-4, the J gene TRBJ1-2; 10 positions match TRBD1. Germline trimming cut 6 bases from V and 3 bases from J; bases unmatched to any gene: 14. The CDR3 runs 17 residues. The germline CDR1 and CDR2 sequences are SGHNT and YYREEE (reference sequence). The CDR3 DNA follows: TGTGCCAGCAACCCTGGGGGGGACAGGGGCCGTCACTATGGCTACACCTTC. The encoded protein is CASNPGGDRGRHYGYTF.

Note on this clonotype: An end of the junction differs from the germline gene, which may be a read error. This chain uses TRBV5-1 with TRBJ1-1; D is unresolved. This CDR3 region has 12 residues. Germline V gene lookup returns CDR1 SGHRS and CDR2 YFSETQ. CDR3 residues: CAGSSEGSLAFF. The CDR3 bases are TGCGCCGGCAGCTCCGAAGGGTCACTAGCTTTCTTT.

The chain recombines TRBV19 with TRBJ2-7, with D perhaps matching TRBD1 (6 bases). Germline-derived CDR1 and CDR2 are LNHDA and SQIVND (reference sequence). The CDR3 consists of 12 residues. With 4 bases removed from V and 5 bases from J, the gap between germline ends came to 9 bases. CDR3 amino acids: CASSNRVNEQYF. The CDR3 DNA reads TGTGCCAGTAGTAACAGGGTAAACGAGCAGTACTTC.

This clonotype occurred a few times. The rearrangement joins TRBV7-9 to TRBJ1-5; tentative D call: TRBD1 (5 bases). Germline V gene sequence: CDR1 SEHNR, CDR2 FQNEAQ (reference sequence). The CDR3 extends over 14 amino acids. Trimming removed 3 bases from V and 2 bases from J, with 8 bases in between. The chain's CDR3 is CASSLGEGNQPQHF. CDR3 DNA sequence: TGTGCCAGCAGCTTGGGGGAGGGCAATCAGCCCCAGCATTTT. Supplemented by reference TRBV7-9 and TRBJ1-5, the full variable domain reads DTGVSQNPRHKITKRGQNVTFRCDPISEHNRLYWYRQTLGQGPEFLTYFQNEAQLEKSRLLSDRFSAERPKGSFSTLEIQRTEQGDSAMYLCASSLGEGNQPQHFGDGTRLSIL.

This clonotype was detected many times. This chain connects TRBV4-1 to TRBJ1-6; no reliable D call. V was shortened by 1 base and J by 3 bases, with 13 bases between the two germline ends. The CDR3 is 17 amino acids. Germline CDR1 is MGHRA and CDR2 is YSYEKL. The CDR3 region has the DNA TGCGCCAGCAGCCAAGTTACTGGGAAAAACTATAATTCACCCCTCCACTTT. Translated, it gives CASSQVTGKNYNSPLHF.

V and J are TRBV12-3 or TRBV12-4 and TRBJ2-5; no clear D gene. V lost 6 bases, J lost 1 base, and 6 bases lay in between. CDR3 length equals 12 residues. This CDR3 reads CASRWGQETQYF. The CDR3 DNA sequence: TGTGCCAGCAGGTGGGGCCAAGAGACCCAGTACTTC.

This clonotype occurred many times. The chain has TRBV6-2 or TRBV6-3 and TRBJ1-5; 8 bases map to TRBD1. The ends lost 8 bases at V and 5 bases at J; junction bases unmatched: 5. Germline V CDR1 and CDR2: MNHEY, SVGEGT. CDR3 length equals 13 residues. CDR3 sequence (DNA): TGTGCCAGCGAGGAGGACAGGGATCAGCCCCAGCATTTT. Translating it yields CASEEDRDQPQHF.

V is TRBV29-1 and J is TRBJ2-1, with D hard to call. From germline, CDR1 is SQVTM and CDR2 ANQGSEA. The CDR3 length is 12 residues. V was cut by 7 bases and J by 6 bases, with 13 bases left in between. The CDR3 sequence: CSATVGVNEQFF. The CDR3, as DNA: TGCAGCGCGACCGTCGGTGTCAATGAGCAGTTCTTC.

In DNA, the CDR3 is TGTGCCAGCAGTTTACGGCTCTACGAGCAGTACTTC. It codes for CASSLRLYEQYF. The J gene is TRBJ2-7, the V gene TRBV12-3 or TRBV12-4; D is uncertain. The V gene lost 2 bases and the J gene lost 3 bases, with 5 bases spanning the gap. This CDR3 has 12 residues.

This clonotype was recorded at least ten times. The chain has TRBV9 and TRBJ1-4, with D possibly matching TRBD1 (5 bases). Germline CDR1 reads SGDLS; CDR2 reads YYNGEE. The V end lost 4 bases, the J end lost 4 bases, and 14 bases lay between the germline ends. The CDR3 loop spans 15 amino acids. CDR3 loop: CASSIGTAVNEKLFF. CDR3 nucleotide sequence: TGTGCCAGCAGCATCGGGACTGCTGTTAATGAAAAACTGTTTTTT.

This rearrangement joins TRBV7-9 to TRBJ1-2; 11 nucleotides line up with TRBD1. Looked up from germline, CDR1 is SEHNR and CDR2 is FQNEAQ (reference sequence). Trimming at V came to 5 bases and at J to 7 bases, leaving 9 bases not matched to a gene. The CDR3 consists of 15 residues. CDR3 loop: CASSVSGTGGLGYTF. The CDR3 DNA follows: TGTGCCAGCAGCGTATCCGGGACAGGGGGACTTGGCTACACCTTC.

The chain joins TRBV11-2 to TRBJ2-7; 11 bases are shared with TRBD2. In germline, CDR1 is SGHAT, CDR2 FQNNGV. With V trimmed by 5 bases and J by 3 bases, 6 bases remained unmatched. The CDR3 spans 15 residues. The CDR3 coding sequence is TGTGCCAGCAGCCCCATGGGACTAGCGGTCTACGAGCAGTACTTC. Its translation is CASSPMGLAVYEQYF.

This clonotype was seen only a few times. This rearrangement joins TRBV7-3 to TRBJ1-1; D remains ambiguous. The CDR3 totals 14 residues. The germline V and J ends were trimmed by 1 base and 5 bases, with 11 bases remaining between them. From germline, CDR1 is SGHTA and CDR2 FQGTGA. For the CDR3, the DNA is TGTGCCAGCAGCTTAATGGGGATTGTAACTGAAGCTTTCTTT. Residues: CASSLMGIVTEAFF.

This chain uses TRBV24-1 with TRBJ2-3; maybe TRBD2 (5 bases). V lost 3 bases and J lost 7, with 16 bases in between. CDR1 and CDR2 from the germline V gene are KGHDR and SFDVKD. The CDR3 contains 15 residues. CDR3 sequence reads: CATSDPNPSPHTQYF. CDR3 nucleotides: TGTGCCACCAGTGATCCCAACCCTAGCCCCCATACGCAGTATTTT.

J is TRBJ1-4 and V is TRBV20-1, with 7 bases that match TRBD1. V dropped 6 bases and J dropped 0; count of bases not matched to a gene: 7. This CDR3 is 15 amino acids long. CDR1 and CDR2 (germline): DFQATT, SNEGSKA (reference sequence). CDR3 sequence reads: CSATGVRATNEKLFF. The CDR3 nucleotides are TGCAGTGCCACAGGGGTTCGGGCAACTAATGAAAAACTGTTTTTT.

At least ten counts were recorded for this clonotype. The chain links TRBV30 to TRBJ2-7; 7 nucleotides match TRBD1. The CDR3 has 14 residues. Unmatched junction bases numbered 11, after V lost 3 bases and J lost 6 bases. Germline CDR1 GTSNPN, CDR2 SVGIG (reference sequence). The chain's CDR3 is CAWRDKQGKGEQYF. CDR3 DNA: TGTGCCTGGAGAGACAAACAGGGGAAAGGCGAGCAGTACTTC.

This chain links TRBV10-1 with TRBJ2-7, with unresolved D. Germline lookup yields CDR1 WNHNN and CDR2 SYGVQD (reference sequence). The CDR3 is 11 residues long. The ends were cut back, 5 bases at V and 8 bases at J, with 10 bases in the middle. The CDR3 protein is CASSKGLKQYF. CDR3 sequence (DNA): TGCGCCAGCAGTAAGGGTTTAAAGCAGTACTTC.

This clonotype was seen many times. CDR3 in amino acids: CASSLLSTGNTIYF. DNA of the CDR3: TGTGCCAGCAGCTTACTTTCTACTGGAAACACCATATATTTT. J is TRBJ1-3 and V is TRBV11-2; D unclear. The CDR3 totals 14 residues. Germline assignment: CDR1 SGHAT and CDR2 FQNNGV. V lost 2 bases, J lost 2 bases, and 7 bases lay in between. The full variable domain, with the rest looked up from reference TRBV11-2 and TRBJ1-3, is EAGVAQSPRYKIIEKRQSVAFWCNPISGHATLYWYQQILGQGPKLLIQFQNNGVVDDSQLPKDRFSAERLKGVDSTLKIQPAKLEDSAVYLCASSLLSTGNTIYFGEGSWLTVV.

Turning to this clonotype: Compared with germline, one end of the junction differs, possibly owing to a read error. The V call is TRBV3-1, the J call TRBJ1-1; D remains ambiguous. From germline, CDR1 is LGHDT and CDR2 YNNKEL (reference sequence). The CDR3 sequence is 15 residues long. The CDR3 bases are TGTGCCATCAGCCAAGGTGTTGGGATGAACACTGAAGCTTTCTTT. Protein: CAISQGVGMNTEAFF. The complete variable domain, with remaining parts taken from reference TRBV3-1 and TRBJ1-1, reads DTAVSQTPKYLVTQMGNDKSIKCEQNLGHDTMYWYKQDSKKFLKIMFSYNNKELIINETVPNRFSPKSPDKAHLNLHINSLELGDSAVYFCAISQGVGMNTEAFFGQGTRLTVV.